The 10 T cell receptor beta chains presented below share a single source sample, sequenced in a study of T cell clonotyping in hematopoietic cell transplantation. Profiling relied on immunoSEQ multiplex PCR, and the TCRdb table lists in-frame clones only, not all of them. The sample lists roughly 28,000 clones; 85% to 95% were seen once. As to time point: recipient sample about 28 days before transplant, after cytoreduction. Sequencing was performed on peripheral blood mononuclear cells, taken before stem cell transplant. The source is a man aged 45 to 65 with acute myeloid leukemia. Some clones in this sample may be carry-over from other donors' samples.

The chain is built from TRBV10-3 and TRBJ1-6; a possible D gene is TRBD1 (6 bases). Trimming took 5 bases from V and 13 from J, leaving 18 bases between them. The germline gives CDR1 ENHRY, CDR2 SYGVKD. The CDR3 totals 14 residues. The CDR3 bases are TGTGCCATCAGTCCGGGACAAGGCCTCTCCCCCCTCCACTTT. Translation: CAISPGQGLSPLHF.

This chain uses TRBV6-5 with TRBJ1-1; no firm D call. This CDR3 has 16 amino acids. V was trimmed by 4 bases and J by 4 bases, leaving 19 bases between them. Germline values: CDR1 MNHEY, CDR2 SVGAGI. The DNA of the CDR3 is TGTGCCAGCAGTTCCTTAGGTCGAGGGAGGCGCACTGAAGCTTTCTTT. Translated, it gives CASSSLGRGRRTEAFF.

J is TRBJ1-2 and V is TRBV2, with a tentative D call TRBD1 (6 bases). Germline V CDR1 and CDR2: SNHLY, FYNNEI. The CDR3 loop spans 13 amino acids. The V gene lost 1 base and the J gene lost 8 bases, with 11 bases spanning the gap. The CDR3: CASSEVGGHGYTF. In DNA form, the CDR3 reads TGTGCCAGCAGTGAAGTGGGGGGGCACGGCTACACCTTC.

The chain employs TRBV18 and TRBJ1-5, with D perhaps TRBD1 (5 bases). Germline V gene sequence: CDR1 KGHSH, CDR2 LQKENI. V lost 2 bases to trimming and J lost 1 base, with 15 bases between them. The CDR3 is made up of 17 amino acids. CDR3 DNA: TGTGCCAGCTCACCAGGGGCCCCCCGTGGGAGCAATCAGCCCCAGCATTTT. Translating it yields CASSPGAPRGSNQPQHF.

The chain is built from TRBV30 and TRBJ1-2; 7 bases match TRBD1. Unmatched junction bases numbered 7, after V lost 0 bases and J lost 6 bases. This CDR3 has 14 amino acids. Germline assignment: CDR1 GTSNPN and CDR2 SVGIG (reference sequence). CDR3 in amino acids: CAWSVLQGVNGYTF. DNA of the CDR3: TGTGCCTGGAGTGTACTGCAGGGGGTAAATGGCTACACCTTC.

This rearrangement joins TRBV5-1 to TRBJ2-3, with D maybe TRBD2 (7 bases). CDR3 length: 16 residues. Trimming pared 4 bases from V and 1 base from J, leaving 16 bases between. CDR1 and CDR2 (germline): SGHRS, YFSETQ. For the CDR3, the DNA is TGCGCCAGCAGCCCGGTCGGGGGGCGAGGCACAGATACGCAGTATTTT. Residues: CASSPVGGRGTDTQYF.

This chain joins TRBV4-1 and TRBJ2-2; unclear D gene. This CDR3 is 16 amino acids long. V lost 3 bases to trimming and J lost 5 bases, with 16 bases between them. CDR1 is MGHRA and CDR2 is YSYEKL in the germline V gene. The CDR3 nucleotides are TGCGCCAGCAGCCAGGTTGCTCGGTCGCGGACCGGGGAGCTGTTTTTT. Protein: CASSQVARSRTGELFF.

The genes are TRBV2 and TRBJ1-5, with unresolved D. Deletions cut 6 bases from V and 1 base from J, with 7 bases between. Germline lookup yields CDR1 SNHLY and CDR2 FYNNEI. CDR3 length: 13 amino acids. This CDR3 reads CASRPDSNQPQHF. CDR3 bases: TGTGCCAGCAGACCCGACAGCAATCAGCCCCAGCATTTT.

This chain connects TRBV5-5 to TRBJ2-7, with a weak D call TRBD2 (7 bases). The length of the CDR3 is 20 residues. CDR1 and CDR2 from the germline V gene are SGHKS and YYEKEE (reference sequence). Trimming took off 4 bases at V and 6 bases at J, with 35 bases between the two ends. CDR3 region: CASSPLVPFGGGPRGIEQYF. CDR3 DNA sequence: TGTGCCAGCAGCCCCCTCGTTCCTTTTGGCGGGGGCCCACGAGGGATCGAGCAGTACTTC.

The J gene is TRBJ1-4, the V gene TRBV4-3; weak D call: TRBD1 (6 bases). Germline CDR1 LGHNA, CDR2 YSLEER. V shed 0 bases and J shed 5 bases, with 13 bases lying between them. The CDR3 is made up of 16 amino acids. CDR3 region: CASSQDVWTENEKLFF. The CDR3 DNA sequence: TGCGCCAGCAGCCAAGATGTGTGGACAGAGAATGAAAAACTGTTTTTT.